Each of the 7 T cell receptor beta chains below was sequenced from the same sample in a study of blood T cell repertoires in COVID-19. Here immunoSEQ multiplex PCR was the method, and the copy in TCRdb shows in-frame clones only, minus some. The sample shows under 400,000 clones, more than 70% of them seen only once. The sequencing sample was made of peripheral blood. The receptor source for this set is a woman in her thirties with COVID-19, enrolled during active disease.

The chain has TRBV6-5 and TRBJ2-2, with 7 bases fitting TRBD2. V lost 5 bases and J lost 5; bases outside the gene matches: 8. The CDR3 contains 15 residues. Germline V gives CDR1 MNHEY, CDR2 SVGAGI. The CDR3 loop is CASSRGDGTTGELFF. CDR3 sequence (DNA): TGTGCCAGCAGTCGGGGGGATGGGACTACCGGGGAGCTGTTTTTT.

V is TRBV5-8 and J is TRBJ1-5; D might be TRBD1 (6 bases). The CDR3 contains 17 residues. CDR1 and CDR2 from the germline V gene are SGHTS and YDEGEE. Trimming cost V 1 base and J 2 bases, with 16 bases left between them. CDR3 protein: CASSLSPHRVRNQPQHF. DNA of the CDR3: TGTGCCAGCAGCTTGAGTCCGCACAGGGTGCGCAATCAGCCCCAGCATTTT.

This rearrangement joins TRBV5-4 to TRBJ1-4; D is ambiguous. V lost 3 bases, J lost 4 bases, and 10 bases lay in between. The CDR3 runs to 14 residues. From germline, CDR1 is SGHNT and CDR2 YYREEE (reference sequence). In DNA, the CDR3 is TGTGCCAGCAGCTCAGCACGGGATAATGAAAAACTGTTTTTT. Translation gives CASSSARDNEKLFF. The full variable domain, with the rest looked up from reference TRBV5-4 and TRBJ1-4, is ETGVTQSPTHLIKTRGQQVTLRCSSQSGHNTVSWYQQALGQGPQFIFQYYREEENGRGNFPPRFSGLQFPNYSSELNVNALELDDSALYLCASSSARDNEKLFFGSGTQLSVL.

In nucleotides, the CDR3 is TGCGCCAGCAGCTTTGGGCAGGGATGGCAAGAGACCCAGTACTTC. This sequence encodes CASSFGQGWQETQYF. This chain joins TRBV5-1 and TRBJ2-5, with D possibly TRBD1 on 5 matching bases. CDR1 and CDR2 (germline): SGHRS, YFSETQ. This CDR3 is 15 amino acids long. The ends were cut back, 2 bases at V and 2 bases at J, with 13 bases in the middle.

In its sample, this clone was seen once. The rearrangement joins TRBV7-2 to TRBJ2-3; TRBD2 is a possible D gene (7 bases). CDR1 and CDR2 (germline): SGHTA, FQGNSA. Trimming removed 0 bases from V and 1 base from J, with 14 bases in between. This CDR3 comprises 17 residues. This CDR3 is CASSLAGGASRTDTQYF. The CDR3 coding sequence is TGTGCCAGCAGCTTAGCTGGGGGGGCCTCCCGCACAGATACGCAGTATTTT. The full variable domain, with the rest looked up from reference TRBV7-2 and TRBJ2-3, is GAGVSQSPSNKVTEKGKDVELRCDPISGHTALYWYRQSLGQGLEFLIYFQGNSAPDKSGLPSDRFSAERTGGSVSTLTIQRTQQEDSAVYLCASSLAGGASRTDTQYFGPGTRLTVL.

This clone was counted between two and nine times. The V and J genes are TRBV5-1 and TRBJ1-1, with TRBD1 matching 7 bases. Germline V gives CDR1 SGHRS, CDR2 YFSETQ. Germline trimming cut 4 bases from V and 5 bases from J; bases unmatched to any gene: 11. The length of the CDR3 is 15 residues. DNA for the CDR3: TGCGCCAGCAGCCCGAACAGGGGCTCAGGGACTGAAGCTTTCTTT. Amino acid sequence: CASSPNRGSGTEAFF.

The V call is TRBV6-5, the J call TRBJ1-1; 7 bases are shared with TRBD1. This CDR3 has 12 residues. Germline V CDR1 and CDR2: MNHEY, SVGAGI. The junction had 4 bases not matched to a gene; V was cut back by 8 bases and J by 4 bases. The CDR3 sequence: CASYRGGTEAFF. CDR3 bases: TGTGCCAGCTACAGGGGTGGCACTGAAGCTTTCTTT.